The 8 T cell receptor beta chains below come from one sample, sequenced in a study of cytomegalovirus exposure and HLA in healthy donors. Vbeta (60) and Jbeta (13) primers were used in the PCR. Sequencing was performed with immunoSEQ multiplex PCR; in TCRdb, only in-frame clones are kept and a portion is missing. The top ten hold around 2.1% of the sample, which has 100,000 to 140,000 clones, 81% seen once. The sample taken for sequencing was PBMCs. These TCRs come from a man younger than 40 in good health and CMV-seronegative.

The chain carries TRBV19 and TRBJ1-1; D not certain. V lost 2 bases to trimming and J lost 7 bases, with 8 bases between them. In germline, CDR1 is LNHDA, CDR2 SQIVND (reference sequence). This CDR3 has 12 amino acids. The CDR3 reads CASSILGSEAFF. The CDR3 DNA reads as TGTGCCAGTAGTATATTAGGGAGTGAAGCTTTCTTT.

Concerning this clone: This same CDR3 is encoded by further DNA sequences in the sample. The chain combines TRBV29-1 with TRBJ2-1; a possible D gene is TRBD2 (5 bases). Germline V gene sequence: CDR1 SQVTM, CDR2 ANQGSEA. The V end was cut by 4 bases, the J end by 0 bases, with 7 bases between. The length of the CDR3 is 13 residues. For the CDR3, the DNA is TGCAGCGTTGGAGGGAGCTCCTACAATGAGCAGTTCTTC. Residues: CSVGGSSYNEQFF.

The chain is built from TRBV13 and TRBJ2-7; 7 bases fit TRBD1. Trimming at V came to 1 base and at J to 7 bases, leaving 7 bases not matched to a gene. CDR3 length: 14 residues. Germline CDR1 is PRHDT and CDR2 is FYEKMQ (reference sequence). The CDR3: CASSLVDRLGEQYF. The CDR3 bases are TGTGCCAGCAGCTTAGTGGACAGGTTGGGAGAGCAGTACTTC.

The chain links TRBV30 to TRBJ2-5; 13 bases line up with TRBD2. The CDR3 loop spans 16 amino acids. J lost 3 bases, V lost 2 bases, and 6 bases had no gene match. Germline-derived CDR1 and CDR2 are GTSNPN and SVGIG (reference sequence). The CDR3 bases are TGTGCCTGGAGTACCGGGACTAGCGGGACGAAAGAGACCCAGTACTTC. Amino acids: CAWSTGTSGTKETQYF.

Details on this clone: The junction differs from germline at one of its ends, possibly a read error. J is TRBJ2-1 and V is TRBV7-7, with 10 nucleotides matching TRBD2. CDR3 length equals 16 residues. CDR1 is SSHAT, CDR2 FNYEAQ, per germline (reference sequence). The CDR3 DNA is TGTGCTAGCAGCCCCGGACTAGCGGAACCCTACAATGAGCAGTTCTTC. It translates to CASSPGLAEPYNEQFF.

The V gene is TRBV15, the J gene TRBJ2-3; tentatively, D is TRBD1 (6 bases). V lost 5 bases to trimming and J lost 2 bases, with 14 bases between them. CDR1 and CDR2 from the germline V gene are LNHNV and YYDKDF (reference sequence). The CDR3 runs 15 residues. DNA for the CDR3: TGTGCCACCAGCCTCCAGGGACAACTCACAGATACGCAGTATTTT. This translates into CATSLQGQLTDTQYF.

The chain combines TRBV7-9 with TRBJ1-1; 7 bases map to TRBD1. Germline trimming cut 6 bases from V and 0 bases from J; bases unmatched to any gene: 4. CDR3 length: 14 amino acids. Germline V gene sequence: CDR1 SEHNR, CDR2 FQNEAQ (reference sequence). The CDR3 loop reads CASRGQPMNTEAFF. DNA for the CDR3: TGTGCCAGCAGGGGACAGCCCATGAACACTGAAGCTTTCTTT. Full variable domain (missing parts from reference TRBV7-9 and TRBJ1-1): DTGVSQNPRHKITKRGQNVTFRCDPISEHNRLYWYRQTLGQGPEFLTYFQNEAQLEKSRLLSDRFSAERPKGSFSTLEIQRTEQGDSAMYLCASRGQPMNTEAFFGQGTRLTVV.

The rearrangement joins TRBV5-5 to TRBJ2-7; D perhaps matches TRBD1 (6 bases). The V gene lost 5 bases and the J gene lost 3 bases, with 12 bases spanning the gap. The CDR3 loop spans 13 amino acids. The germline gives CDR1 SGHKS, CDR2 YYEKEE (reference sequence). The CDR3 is CASRPTGIYEQYF. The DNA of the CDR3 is TGTGCCAGCAGGCCCACAGGGATCTACGAGCAGTACTTC.